The 13 T cell receptor beta chains below all came from one sample that was sequenced in a study of identifying expanded T cells in peripheral blood. TCRdb's table, derived via immunoSEQ multiplex PCR, lists solely in-frame clones and lacks some. The data contain roughly 120,000 clones, around 90% of them seen just once; the ten biggest clones take up 7% to 9%. Sequencing was done on a sample of blood. Receptor source: a person between 18 and 75 years old in good health.

The chain combines TRBV11-1 with TRBJ2-1; D is tentatively TRBD1 or TRBD2 (5 bases each). Germline CDR1 SGHAT, CDR2 FQDESV (reference sequence). V lost 6 bases to trimming and J lost 0 bases, with 6 bases between them. The CDR3 has 13 amino acids. The CDR3 DNA reads TGTGCCAGCAGGGGGGACTCCTACAATGAGCAGTTCTTC. It specifies CASRGDSYNEQFF.

This sequence joins TRBV6-1 and TRBJ2-3, with a tentative D call TRBD2 (5 bases). The CDR3 runs to 15 residues. The V and J ends lost 4 bases and 3 bases respectively, with 14 bases between them. CDR1 and CDR2 (germline): MNHNS, SASEGT. For the CDR3, the DNA is TGTGCCAGCAGTGTAGGAATCGGGGAAACAGATACGCAGTATTTT. It yields the protein CASSVGIGETDTQYF.

This chain joins TRBV5-1 and TRBJ1-1; no definite D call. Trimming took off 4 bases at V and 1 base at J, with 11 bases between the two ends. Germline V gene data show CDR1 as SGHRS and CDR2 as YFSETQ. This CDR3 is 14 amino acids long. CDR3 sequence reads: CASSAWDSNTEAFF. The CDR3 DNA follows: TGCGCCAGCAGCGCCTGGGATTCGAACACTGAAGCTTTCTTT. Looking up the rest from reference TRBV5-1 and TRBJ1-1 gives the full variable domain: KAGVTQTPRYLIKTRGQQVTLSCSPISGHRSVSWYQQTPGQGLQFLFEYFSETQRNKGNFPGRFSGRQFSNSRSEMNVSTLELGDSALYLCASSAWDSNTEAFFGQGTRLTVV.

This chain links TRBV21-1 with TRBJ2-5; the table's D call TRBD2 went unverified against the DNA. TRBV21-1 counts as a pseudogene. The CDR3 consists of 14 residues. DNA of the CDR3: TGTGCCAGCAGCACCGGACTAGCACAAGAGACCCAGTACTTC. It yields the protein CASSTGLAQETQYF.

This clone was observed many times. V usage is TRBV20-1 and J usage is TRBJ2-1, with a possible D match to TRBD2 (5 bases). CDR3 length: 11 residues. V was trimmed by 6 bases and J by 3 bases, leaving 6 bases between them. Germline lookup yields CDR1 DFQATT and CDR2 SNEGSKA (reference sequence). In DNA form, the CDR3 reads TGCAGTGCGGGAGTCTACAATGAGCAGTTCTTC. This sequence encodes CSAGVYNEQFF.

This clone was found once. The gene calls are TRBV7-2 and TRBJ1-4; 7 bases agree with TRBD1. The junction had 4 bases not matched to a gene; V was cut back by 1 base and J by 8 bases. The CDR3 has 14 amino acids. Per germline, CDR1 SGHTA and CDR2 FQGNSA. CDR3: CASSLGTGGEKLFF. The CDR3 nucleotides are TGTGCCAGCAGCTTAGGGACAGGAGGGGAAAAACTGTTTTTT.

The V and J genes are TRBV6-1 and TRBJ2-2; 7 bases align to TRBD1. The CDR3 is 13 amino acids. J was trimmed by 2 bases and V by 8 bases; bases with no gene match: 2. Germline CDR1 is MNHNS and CDR2 is SASEGT. CDR3 in DNA: TGTGCCAGCCGACAGGGAAACACCGGGGAGCTGTTTTTT. It translates to CASRQGNTGELFF.

The chain is built from TRBV30 and TRBJ2-1; 8 nucleotides match TRBD2. Germline lookup yields CDR1 GTSNPN and CDR2 SVGIG (reference sequence). Trimming cost V 0 bases and J 10 bases; bases outside gene matches: 2. The CDR3 consists of 12 residues. CDR3 coding DNA: TGTGCCTGGAGTGTAATAGCGGGGGAGCAGTTCTTC. As protein: CAWSVIAGEQFF.

The chain joins TRBV6-4 to TRBJ2-2; weak D call: TRBD2 (6 bases). There are 13 residues in the CDR3. V lost 6 bases and J lost 5, with 10 bases in between. Germline CDR1 is MRHNA and CDR2 is SNTAGT. The CDR3 loop reads CASSRDSTGELFF. CDR3 DNA: TGTGCCAGCAGCCGGGACTCGACCGGGGAGCTGTTTTTT.

This clone has just one count. The chain carries TRBV7-8 and TRBJ1-4, with a tentative D call TRBD1 (6 bases). The CDR3 has 13 amino acids. Germline loops: CDR1 SGHVS, CDR2 FQNEAQ. V was cut by 11 bases and J by 5 bases, with 15 bases left in between. The CDR3 DNA reads as TGTGCCGTGCGGCGGGGGCAAAATGAAAAACTGTTTTTT. Amino acids: CAVRRGQNEKLFF. The full variable domain, rest sourced from reference TRBV7-8 and TRBJ1-4, is GAGVSQSPRYKVAKRGQDVALRCDPISGHVSLFWYQQALGQGPEFLTYFQNEAQLDKSGLPSDRFFAERPEGSVSTLKIQRTQQEDSAVYLCAVRRGQNEKLFFGSGTQLSVL.

The gene calls are TRBV30 and TRBJ2-1; D gene uncertain. The V end lost 0 bases, the J end lost 7 bases, and 7 bases lay between the germline ends. Germline CDR1 GTSNPN, CDR2 SVGIG (reference sequence). CDR3 size: 12 residues. CDR3 region: CAWSVSTNEQFF. The CDR3 DNA is TGTGCCTGGAGTGTCAGCACGAATGAGCAGTTCTTC.

The genes are TRBV4-1 and TRBJ2-5; 11 bases match TRBD2. The germline gives CDR1 MGHRA, CDR2 YSYEKL. V lost 3 bases, J lost 1 base, and 7 bases stayed unmatched. The CDR3 extends over 17 amino acids. The DNA for the CDR3 is TGCGCCAGCAGCCAGCTCGGGACTAGCGGAGCCCAAGAGACCCAGTACTTC. Translated: CASSQLGTSGAQETQYF.

The chain joins TRBV30 to TRBJ1-6, with TRBD1 as a possible D gene (6 bases). The CDR3 sequence is 16 residues long. The ends were cut back, 8 bases at V and 7 bases at J, with 24 bases in the middle. From germline, CDR1 is GTSNPN and CDR2 SVGIG (reference sequence). CDR3 in amino acids: CAHSPGQSGVNSPLHF. The CDR3 DNA reads as TGTGCCCACTCCCCGGGACAATCGGGGGTGAATTCACCCCTCCACTTT.